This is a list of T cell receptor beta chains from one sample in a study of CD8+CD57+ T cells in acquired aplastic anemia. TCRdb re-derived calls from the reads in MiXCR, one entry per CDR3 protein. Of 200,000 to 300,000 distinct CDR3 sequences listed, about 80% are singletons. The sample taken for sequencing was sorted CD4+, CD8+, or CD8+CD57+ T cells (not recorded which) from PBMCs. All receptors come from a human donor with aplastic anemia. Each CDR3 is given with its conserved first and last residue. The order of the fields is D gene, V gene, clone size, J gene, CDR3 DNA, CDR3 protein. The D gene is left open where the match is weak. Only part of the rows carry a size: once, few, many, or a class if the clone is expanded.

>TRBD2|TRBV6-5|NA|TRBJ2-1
TGTGCCAGCAGCCATTTGCGTGAGGGACTAGCGGAGTATGAGCAGTTCTTC
CASSHLREGLAEYEQFF
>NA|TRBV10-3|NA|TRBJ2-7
TGTGCCATCAGTGAGCCCTTCTACGAGCAGTACTTC
CAISEPFYEQYF
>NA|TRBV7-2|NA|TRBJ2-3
TGTGCCAGCAGCTTCGAGCCAGACCGGACAACCCTTTCCTTT
CASSFEPDRTTLSF
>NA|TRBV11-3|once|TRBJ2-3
TGTGCCAGCGGCTCTTGGGCTAGCGATACGCAGTATTTT
CASGSWASDTQYF
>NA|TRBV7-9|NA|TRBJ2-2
TGTGCCAGCAGCTCGACTAGCGGGGAGCTGTTTTTT
CASSSTSGELFF
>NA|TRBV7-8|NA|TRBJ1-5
TGTGCCAGCAGCTTAGCAGGGGGTCCCTATACGCAGTATCATTTT
CASSLAGGPYTQYHF
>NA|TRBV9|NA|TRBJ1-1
NA
CASSGRPDTQYFEAFF
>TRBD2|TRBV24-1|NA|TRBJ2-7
TGTGCCACCAGTGACACGACTAGCGGGGTCGAGCAGTACTTC
CATSDTTSGVEQYF
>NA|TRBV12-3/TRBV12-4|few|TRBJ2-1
TGTGCCAGCAGTACGGGGGGCGGAAACGGTCAGGATGAGCAGTTCTTC
CASSTGGGNGQDEQFF
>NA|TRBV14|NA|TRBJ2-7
TGTGCCAGCAGCCAAGAAAGGGGATTCAACGAGCAGTACTTC
CASSQERGFNEQYF
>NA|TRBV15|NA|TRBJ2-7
TGTGCCACCAGGGACGGGTTCGCGTACGAGCAGTACTTC
CATRDGFAYEQYF
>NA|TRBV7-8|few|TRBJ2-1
TGTGCCAGCAGCTTAGCGGGAGGTCCCGATGAGCAGTTCTTC
CASSLAGGPDEQFF
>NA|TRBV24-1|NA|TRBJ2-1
TGTGCCAGCTTGGAAGGGGGGATCCATGAGCAGTTCTTC
CASLEGGIHEQFF
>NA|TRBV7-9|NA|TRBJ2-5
TGTGCCGGCAAGGCTAGCAGGACGTGGGGAGACTCCCAGTACTTC
CAGKASRTWGDSQYF
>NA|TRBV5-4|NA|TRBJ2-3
TGTGCCACCAGCATAAATAGGACAGCTACAGATACGCAGTATTTT
CATSINRTATDTQYF
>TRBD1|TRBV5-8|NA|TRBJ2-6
TGTGCCAGCAGCTTGGCTAGCACAGGGGAGAATGGGGCCAACGTCCTGACTTTC
CASSLASTGENGANVLTF
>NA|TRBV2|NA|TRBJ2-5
TGTGCCTACGGGGTTCCGGCGTACCAAGAGGCCCAGTACTTC
CAYGVPAYQEAQYF
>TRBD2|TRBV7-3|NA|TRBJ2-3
TGTGCCAGCAGCAGAGCGGGAGGCCCCGATGCGCAGTATTTT
CASSRAGGPDAQYF
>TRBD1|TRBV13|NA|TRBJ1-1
TGTGCCAGCAGCCTACAACAGGGGGCGGTCACTGAAGCCTTCTTT
CASSLQQGAVTEAFF
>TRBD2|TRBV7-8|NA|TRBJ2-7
TGTGCCAGCAGTTGGACGGGAGGTTCCGACGAGCAGTATTTC
CASSWTGGSDEQYF
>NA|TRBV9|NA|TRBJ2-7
TGTGCCAGCAGGGAAGGGGGCGGGAAAGTGTTTGATGAGTACTTC
CASREGGGKVFDEYF
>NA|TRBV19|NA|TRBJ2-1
TGTGCCAGTAGTATTTCTTGGGGGTACAATCAGCCCCAGTTCTTT
CASSISWGYNQPQFF
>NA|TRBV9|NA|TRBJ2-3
TGTGCCAGCAGCCCCGGATCGGGGACAGATACGCAGTATTTT
CASSPGSGTDTQYF
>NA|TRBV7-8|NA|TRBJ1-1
TGTGCCAGCAGCTTAGATGTGAGTGCCGACACTGAGGCTTTCTTT
CASSLDVSADTEAFF
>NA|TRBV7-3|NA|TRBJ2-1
TGTGCCAGCGGGACAAACACTTACAATGAGCAGTTCTTC
CASGTNTYNEQFF
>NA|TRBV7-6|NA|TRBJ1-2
TGTGCCAGCAGCTTGAGGTCCTATAATTCACCCTATCACTACACCTTC
CASSLRSYNSPYHYTF
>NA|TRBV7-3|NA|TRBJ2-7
TGTGCCAGCAGCATCCTGGGGGGCCTCTCCTACGAGCAGTACTTC
CASSILGGLSYEQYF
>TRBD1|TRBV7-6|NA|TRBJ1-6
TGTGCCAGCAGCTTTGAGAGGGGGCTATCGCCCCTCCACTTT
CASSFERGLSPLHF
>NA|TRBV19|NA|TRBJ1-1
TGTGCCAGTAGTTCTTACAGGCTCGCCAACACTGAAGCTTTCTTT
CASSSYRLANTEAFF
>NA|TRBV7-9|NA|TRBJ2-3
TGTGCCAGCAGCCCATGGGCGGGCGGGCGGGCGACCCATTTT
CASSPWAGGRATHF
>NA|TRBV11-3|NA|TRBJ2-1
TGTGCCAGCAGCTGGACTCGGACAGAGCAGTTCTTC
CASSWTRTEQFF
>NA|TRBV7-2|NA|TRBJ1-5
TGTGCCAGCAGCCCGGGACCGCAAGTGCCCCAGCATTTT
CASSPGPQVPQHF
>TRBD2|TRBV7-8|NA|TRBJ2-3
TGTGCCAGCAGCCCCGGCAGGAGGCTAGCGGGGGTGGATTCCACAGATACGCAGTATTTT
CASSPGRRLAGVDSTDTQYF
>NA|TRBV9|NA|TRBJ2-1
TGTGCCAGCAGCTTAGGGTCCGCCCGAAGGCAACCCCAGCAGTTCTTC
CASSLGSARRQPQQFF
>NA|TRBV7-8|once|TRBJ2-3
TGTGCCAGCGGGGACGGGGGCGGACATGCTAAGCAGTTT
CASGDGGGHAKQF
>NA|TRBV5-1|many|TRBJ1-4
TGCGCCAGCAGCGTGGGGGGAATTCGTAATGAAAAACTGTTTTTT
CASSVGGIRNEKLFF
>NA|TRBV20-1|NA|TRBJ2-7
TGCAGTGCGGCGGGACAGCACTACGAGCAGTACTTC
CSAAGQHYEQYF
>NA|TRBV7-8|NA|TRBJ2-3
TGTGCCAGCAGGTACGAGCGCACAGGTACACACTATTTT
CASRYERTGTHYF
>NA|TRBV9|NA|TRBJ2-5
TGTGCCTACAATGTAGAGGCGGACCAAGAGACCCAGTACTTC
CAYNVEADQETQYF
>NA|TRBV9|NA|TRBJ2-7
TGTGCCAGCAGCTTAGGGGGGACCTCCTACAAGTACTTC
CASSLGGTSYKYF
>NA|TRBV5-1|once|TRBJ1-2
TGCGCCAGCAGCCTACGACTTGGAGGCAGCTACACCTTC
CASSLRLGGSYTF
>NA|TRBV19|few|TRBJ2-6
TGTGCCAGTAGTATAGTTATCTCTGGGGCCAACGTCCTGACTTTC
CASSIVISGANVLTF
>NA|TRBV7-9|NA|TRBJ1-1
TGTGCCAGCAGCTTGGGGGCTTGGGGCACTGAAGCTGTCTTT
CASSLGAWGTEAVF
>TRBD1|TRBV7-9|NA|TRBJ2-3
TGTGCCAGCAGCATCGGACAGGGGAACACAGATACGCAGTATTTT
CASSIGQGNTDTQYF
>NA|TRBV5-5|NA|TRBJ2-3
TGTGCCAGCAGCTTTGAAAGAAGTCCCGATACGCGGTATTTT
CASSFERSPDTRYF
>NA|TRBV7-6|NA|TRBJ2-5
TGTGCCAGCAGCTTAGCTCATCGTACCGGAGAGACCCAGTACTTC
CASSLAHRTGETQYF
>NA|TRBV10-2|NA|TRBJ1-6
TGCGCCAGCAGACGGACCAATAATTCACCCCTCCACTTT
CASRRTNNSPLHF
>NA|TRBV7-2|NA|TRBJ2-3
TGTGCCAGCAGCTCCGGGGGAGGTCCCGACTACACCTTTTTT
CASSSGGGPDYTFF
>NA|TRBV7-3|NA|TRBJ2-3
TGTGCCAGCAGTTCTAGGGGAACTCGCGGAGAGACGCAGTTT
CASSSRGTRGETQF
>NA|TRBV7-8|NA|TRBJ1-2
TGTGCCAGCAGCTTAGAGGGAGGTCGCCATACACATGATTACACCTTC
CASSLEGGRHTHDYTF
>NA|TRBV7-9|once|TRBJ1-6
TGTGCCAGCAGCTTCGGCAGGGATGATTCACCCCTCCACTTT
CASSFGRDDSPLHF
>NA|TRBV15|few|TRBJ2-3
TGTGCCAGCAGCGTCGCGGGCGGACCCGATAAGCAGTACTTT
CASSVAGGPDKQYF
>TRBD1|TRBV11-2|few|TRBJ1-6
TGTGCCAGCAGCCTAAGACAGGGGAATTCACCCCTCCACTTT
CASSLRQGNSPLHF